This T cell receptor beta chain was observed in a study of CD4 T cells in relation to SARS-CoV-2 and coronaviruses. On this clone: Its antigen is currently unknown.

Germline CDR1 reads GTSNPN; CDR2 reads SVGIG (reference sequence). V was pared by 5 bases and J by 5 bases, with 7 bases of the junction left unmatched. The CDR3 consists of 13 residues. The unexposed donors gave CD4+ T cells in about 2011-2018, prior to COVID-19. CD4+ T cells were isolated from the cells after 10 days of culture. As cell numbers allowed, unexposed-donor CD4+ T cells faced SARS-CoV-2 S/N and four cold-coronavirus spikes. Data came from immunoSEQ multiplex PCR; TCRdb stores just in-frame clones and leaves some out. The table has 9,000 to 15,000 clones, approximately 82% seen once; the top ten hold roughly 13%.

The rearrangement uses TRBV30 and TRBJ2-5; 8 nucleotides line up with TRBD1. Sequencing was done on a sample of CD4+ T cells from PBMCs, cultured in vitro. The TCR sequence derives from a human donor in good health. CDR3 region: CAWVQGDGETQYF. The CDR3 coding sequence is TGTGCCTGGGTACAGGGGGACGGGGAGACCCAGTACTTC.